This T cell receptor beta chain was captured in a study of shared clonotypes between healthy human individuals. This clone has at least ten counts. The method was immunoSEQ multiplex PCR; TCRdb's version includes in-frame clones alone and lacks a portion of them. The data hold about 1 million clones, with around 76% observed a single time. This CDR3 is 14 amino acids long. V dropped 5 bases and J dropped 4; count of bases not matched to a gene: 5. The germline V gene encodes CDR1 MNHEY and CDR2 SMNVEV (reference sequence). Sequencing was performed on memory CD4+ T cells sorted from blood. Subset meaning: CD45RA-negative fraction. The receptor was derived from a man younger than 35 in good health. The chain carries TRBV27 and TRBJ2-3, with 8 bases aligning to TRBD1. The CDR3 protein is CASSPWTGPDTQYF. In DNA form, the CDR3 reads TGTGCCAGCAGTCCTTGGACAGGGCCAGATACGCAGTATTTT.